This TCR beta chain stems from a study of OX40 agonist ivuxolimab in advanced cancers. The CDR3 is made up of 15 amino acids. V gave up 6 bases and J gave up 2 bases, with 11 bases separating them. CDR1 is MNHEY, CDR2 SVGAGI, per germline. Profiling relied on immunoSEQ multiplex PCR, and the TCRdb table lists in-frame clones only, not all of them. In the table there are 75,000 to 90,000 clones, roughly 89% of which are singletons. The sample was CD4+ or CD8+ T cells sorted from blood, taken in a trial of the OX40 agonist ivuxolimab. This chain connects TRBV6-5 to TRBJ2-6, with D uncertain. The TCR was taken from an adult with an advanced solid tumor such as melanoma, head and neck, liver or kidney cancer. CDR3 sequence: CASRTTDTGANVLTF. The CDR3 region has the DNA TGTGCCAGCAGGACAACAGACACTGGGGCCAACGTCCTGACTTTC.